This passage covers 25 T cell receptor beta chains from one sample sequenced in a study of shared clonotypes between healthy human individuals. The protocol was immunoSEQ multiplex PCR, while the TCRdb copy is restricted to in-frame clones and leaves out a portion. The sample contains roughly 700,000 clones, around 67% of which appear only once. Sequencing used memory CD4+ T cells sorted from blood. Documented subset: CD45RA-negative fraction. The receptors here all came from a woman in her twenties or thirties in good health.

The V call is TRBV16, the J call TRBJ1-2; no clear D. Trimming pared 0 bases from V and 6 bases from J, leaving 8 bases between. Germline lookup yields CDR1 KGHSY and CDR2 FQNENV. The CDR3 extends over 13 amino acids. CDR3 sequence (DNA): TGTGCCAGCAGCCAATCCGGGGAAAATGGCTACACCTTC. This encodes CASSQSGENGYTF.

The chain joins TRBV29-1 to TRBJ2-3; D not certain. This CDR3 is 11 amino acids long. The V end lost 4 bases, the J end lost 0 bases, and 2 bases lay between the germline ends. Germline CDR1 SQVTM, CDR2 ANQGSEA. This CDR3 reads CSVASTDTQYF. For the CDR3, the DNA is TGCAGCGTTGCTAGCACAGATACGCAGTATTTT.

This clone was counted only a few times. This chain uses TRBV27 with TRBJ1-4; 7 nucleotides agree with TRBD1. The CDR3 is 13 residues long. Germline assignment: CDR1 MNHEY and CDR2 SMNVEV (reference sequence). V lost 5 bases, J lost 8 bases, and 5 bases stayed unmatched. The CDR3 sequence: CASSLNRGEKLFF. Written as DNA, the CDR3 is TGTGCCAGCAGTCTAAACAGGGGAGAAAAACTGTTTTTT.

This rearrangement joins TRBV5-1 to TRBJ1-3, with D uncertain. V gave up 0 bases and J gave up 2 bases, with 6 bases separating them. The CDR3 is 14 residues long. Germline assignment: CDR1 SGHRS and CDR2 YFSETQ. CDR3 residues: CASSLATAGNTIYF. In nucleotides, the CDR3 is TGCGCCAGCAGCTTGGCCACGGCTGGAAACACCATATATTTT.

This clone was observed at least ten times. This chain's CDR3 is CASSEQKEETQYF. The CDR3 DNA is TGTGCCAGCAGTGAGCAGAAAGAAGAGACCCAGTACTTC. V usage is TRBV6-1 and J usage is TRBJ2-5, with D unresolved. Germline values: CDR1 MNHNS, CDR2 SASEGT. Between the trimmed V and J ends, which lost 3 bases and 3 bases, there was a span of 8 bases. The CDR3 is made up of 13 amino acids.

The V call is TRBV6-5, the J call TRBJ2-1, with unresolved D. Germline CDR1 reads MNHEY; CDR2 reads SVGAGI. The CDR3 extends over 14 amino acids. V dropped 6 bases and J dropped 0 bases, with 9 bases sitting between them. The CDR3 protein is CASRKGSSYNEQFF. CDR3 bases: TGTGCCAGCAGGAAGGGTAGCTCCTACAATGAGCAGTTCTTC.

With respect to this clone: Possible read error: a much larger clone is one base away. This sample also contains other DNA sequences that code for the same CDR3. CDR3 region: CASSVAGQETQYF. The DNA of the CDR3 is TGTGCCAGCAGCGTAGCGGGCCAAGAGACCCAGTACTTC. The chain carries TRBV9 and TRBJ2-5; unclear D gene. The CDR3 totals 13 residues. CDR1 is SGDLS and CDR2 is YYNGEE in the germline V gene. V shed 0 bases and J shed 1 base, with 4 bases lying between them.

CDR3: CASSSRDYTYEQYF. The CDR3 DNA sequence: TGTGCCAGCAGCTCTAGAGACTATACCTACGAGCAGTACTTC. The rearrangement links TRBV7-9 to TRBJ2-7; perhaps TRBD2 as D (5 bases). V gave up 4 bases and J gave up 2 bases, with 12 bases separating them. The germline V gene encodes CDR1 SEHNR and CDR2 FQNEAQ (reference sequence). The CDR3 is 14 amino acids.

The chain couples TRBV6-1 to TRBJ1-3; D gene unclear. The CDR3 is 13 residues long. Germline assignment: CDR1 MNHNS and CDR2 SASEGT. V lost 3 bases to trimming and J lost 16 bases, with 19 bases between them. The CDR3 loop reads CASSDSISAVFYF. The CDR3 DNA is TGTGCCAGCAGTGATTCGATTTCGGCAGTATTTTATTTT.

This clone showed up many times. The J gene is TRBJ2-2, the V gene TRBV30, with 11 bases identical to TRBD2. The V gene's germline CDR1 is GTSNPN and CDR2 SVGIG (reference sequence). The CDR3 consists of 14 residues. The V and J ends lost 6 bases and 5 bases, in that order; junction bases with no gene match: 5. The CDR3 spells CACRLAGGTGELFF. CDR3 bases: TGTGCCTGTCGCCTAGCGGGGGGAACCGGGGAGCTGTTTTTT.

The chain uses TRBV28 and TRBJ1-1; possibly TRBD1 for D (5 bases). Trimming pared 3 bases from V and 6 bases from J, leaving 14 bases between. The V gene's germline CDR1 is MDHEN and CDR2 SYDVKM. This CDR3 contains 14 residues. CDR3 coding DNA: TGTGCCAGCAGTTTGGGGGGAAGGTACTCTGAAGCTTTCTTT. Its protein is CASSLGGRYSEAFF.

The V call is TRBV7-9, the J call TRBJ2-7, with TRBD2 matching over 13 bases. Germline CDR1 SEHNR, CDR2 FQNEAQ (reference sequence). The CDR3 spans 19 residues. The V segment lost 1 base and the J segment 1 base; nucleotides outside the gene matches: 10. CDR3 residues: CASSLGAGLAGVWSYEQYF. The CDR3, as DNA: TGTGCCAGCAGCTTAGGTGCAGGACTAGCGGGAGTTTGGTCCTACGAGCAGTACTTC.

This rearrangement joins TRBV4-1 to TRBJ2-1; 11 positions match TRBD2. Germline V gene lookup returns CDR1 MGHRA and CDR2 YSYEKL. CDR3 size: 17 residues. The V segment lost 4 bases and the J segment 2 bases; nucleotides outside the gene matches: 7. This CDR3 is CASSRLLAGDAYNEQFF. The CDR3 DNA reads as TGCGCCAGCAGCCGCCTACTAGCGGGAGACGCCTACAATGAGCAGTTCTTC.

The chain uses TRBV7-8 and TRBJ2-1; 11 nucleotides agree with TRBD2. Germline values: CDR1 SGHVS, CDR2 FQNEAQ. Unmatched junction bases numbered 4, after V lost 4 bases and J lost 2 bases. This CDR3 region has 16 residues. As DNA, the CDR3 is TGTGCCAGCAGCTCCATAGCGGGAGGGCCCTACAATGAGCAGTTCTTC. This codes for CASSSIAGGPYNEQFF.

The chain recombines TRBV14 with TRBJ2-1, with no clear D. Trimming stripped 1 base from V and 9 bases from J, with 13 bases between. This CDR3 comprises 14 residues. CDR1 is SGHDN and CDR2 is FVKESK in the germline V gene. CDR3: CASSQVAFSGEQFF. CDR3 coding DNA: TGTGCCAGCAGCCAAGTGGCATTTAGTGGTGAGCAGTTCTTC.

The chain joins TRBV30 to TRBJ2-5, with D perhaps matching TRBD2 (7 bases). The germline gives CDR1 GTSNPN, CDR2 SVGIG (reference sequence). There are 13 residues in the CDR3. Trimming removed 3 bases at V and 7 bases at J, with 15 bases between. The CDR3 sequence is CAWRGTGGPTQYF. CDR3 sequence (DNA): TGTGCCTGGAGGGGGACCGGGGGGCCGACCCAGTACTTC.

The V call is TRBV9, the J call TRBJ2-1, with D perhaps matching TRBD2 (6 bases). V was clipped by 2 bases and J by 1 base, with 16 bases between them. Germline-derived CDR1 and CDR2 are SGDLS and YYNGEE. The CDR3 has 17 amino acids. The CDR3 DNA follows: TGTGCCAGCAGCGTTTTTAGCGGAGGGGAATCCTACAATGAGCAGTTCTTC. Its protein product is CASSVFSGGESYNEQFF.

The rearrangement links TRBV9 to TRBJ2-1; tentatively, D is TRBD1 (6 bases). V dropped 3 bases and J dropped 9 bases, with 19 bases sitting between them. The CDR3 covers 15 residues. Germline-derived CDR1 and CDR2 are SGDLS and YYNGEE. This CDR3 reads CASSATGSTRGEQFF. DNA for the CDR3: TGTGCCAGCAGCGCAACAGGGTCGACCCGGGGTGAGCAGTTCTTC. Full variable domain (rest looked up from reference TRBV9 and TRBJ2-1): DSGVTQTPKHLITATGQRVTLRCSPRSGDLSVYWYQQSLDQGLQFLIQYYNGEERAKGNILERFSAQQFPDLHSELNLSSLELGDSALYFCASSATGSTRGEQFFGPGTRLTVL.

This clone was found many times. This same CDR3 is encoded by further DNA sequences in the sample. This chain connects TRBV5-1 to TRBJ1-2; 9 bases line up with TRBD1. The V and J ends lost 4 bases and 5 bases, in that order; junction bases with no gene match: 3. This CDR3 comprises 13 residues. Germline lookup yields CDR1 SGHRS and CDR2 YFSETQ. The DNA for the CDR3 is TGCGCCAGCAGCCCGGACAGGGGTTATGGCTACACCTTC. Its protein is CASSPDRGYGYTF.

This chain connects TRBV2 to TRBJ1-1; perhaps TRBD1 as D (5 bases). CDR3 length: 14 amino acids. With 1 base removed from V and 3 bases from J, the gap between germline ends came to 9 bases. The germline CDR1 and CDR2 sequences are SNHLY and FYNNEI. In DNA, the CDR3 is TGTGCCAGCAGTGAAGAGGCGGGGCACACTGAAGCTTTCTTT. Protein sequence: CASSEEAGHTEAFF.

The chain couples TRBV15 to TRBJ2-7; 8 bases are a match to TRBD1. Germline-derived CDR1 and CDR2 are LNHNV and YYDKDF (reference sequence). This CDR3 has 17 amino acids. With V trimmed by 0 bases and J by 4 bases, 11 bases remained unmatched. CDR3 protein: CATSRDRGTGLIYEQYF. The CDR3 bases are TGTGCCACCAGCAGAGATAGGGGGACAGGACTAATTTACGAGCAGTACTTC.

V is TRBV5-4 and J is TRBJ2-3; weak D call: TRBD2 (6 bases). Looked up from germline, CDR1 is SGHNT and CDR2 is YYREEE (reference sequence). V was pared by 0 bases and J by 2 bases, with 10 bases between. CDR3 size: 15 residues. The CDR3 nucleotides are TGTGCCAGCAGCTTGGGGGGGGTTGCCACAGATACGCAGTATTTT. Translating gives CASSLGGVATDTQYF.

The chain recombines TRBV7-9 with TRBJ2-1, with TRBD2 identical over 13 bases. V gave up 8 bases and J gave up 6 bases; unmatched junction bases: 4. CDR3 size: 14 residues. CDR1 SEHNR and CDR2 FQNEAQ come from the germline V gene (reference sequence). CDR3 amino acids: CASHGLAGVNEQFF. CDR3 DNA: TGTGCCAGCCACGGACTAGCGGGAGTCAATGAGCAGTTCTTC.

The CDR3 sequence is CASSLAGAGGELFF. CDR3 sequence (DNA): TGTGCCAGCAGCCTAGCGGGAGCGGGCGGGGAGCTGTTTTTT. This chain joins TRBV5-6 and TRBJ2-2; 10 bases match TRBD2. The germline V gene has CDR1 SGHDT and CDR2 YYEEEE. The V gene end was trimmed by 4 bases and the J gene end by 7 bases; junction bases not matched to a gene: 4. The CDR3 has 14 residues.

This clone has just a few counts. The gene calls are TRBV6-1 and TRBJ2-7, with TRBD2 matching over 10 bases. V gave up 4 bases and J gave up 6 bases; unmatched junction bases: 9. The CDR3 covers 15 residues. Germline CDR1 MNHNS, CDR2 SASEGT. CDR3 DNA sequence: TGTGCCAGCAGTGGGGGACTAGCGCTACCTGGCGAGCAGTACTTC. As protein: CASSGGLALPGEQYF.